The T cell receptor (beta chain) under discussion was sequenced for a study of CD8+ T cells in alopecia areata. General study findings and limits: Treatment with tofacitinib significantly lowered scalp clonality and reduced expanded CD8+ clones among the top 100. For baseline CD8+ expansion, any link to response stays uncertain with one nonresponder. Clonality exceeded that of normal scalp in lesional scalp, most notably in alopecia totalis/universalis.

Investigators isolated RNA and reverse transcribed it into cDNA to act as the sequencing template. The repertoire was sequenced with immunoSEQ multiplex PCR; TCRdb's copy has only in-frame clones and lacks some. The sample consists of over 250,000 clones, around 64% of them appearing once. The treatment denotes: oral pan-JAK inhibitor, 5-10 mg twice daily. This clone is a singleton in its sample. The antigen is undetermined. The CDR3 sequence is 16 residues long. V was pared by 2 bases and J by 0 bases, with 4 bases of the junction left unmatched. Germline V gene sequence: CDR1 SGHDT, CDR2 YYEEEE. Here the sequenced sample was CD4+ T cells sorted from blood, taken between weeks 51 and 52, from a patient treated with tofacitinib. The V gene is TRBV5-6, the J gene TRBJ2-3, with TRBD2 matching 9 bases. This clonotype was obtained from a human donor with alopecia areata. As DNA, the CDR3 is TGTGCCAGCAGCTTTAGCGGGGGAGCTAGCACAGATACGCAGTATTTT. It yields the protein CASSFSGGASTDTQYF. Based on the CDR3 plus reference TRBV5-6 and TRBJ2-3, the full variable domain is DAGVTQSPTHLIKTRGQQVTLRCSPKSGHDTVSWYQQALGQGPQFIFQYYEEEERQRGNFPDRFSGHQFPNYSSELNVNALLLGDSALYLCASSFSGGASTDTQYFGPGTRLTVL.